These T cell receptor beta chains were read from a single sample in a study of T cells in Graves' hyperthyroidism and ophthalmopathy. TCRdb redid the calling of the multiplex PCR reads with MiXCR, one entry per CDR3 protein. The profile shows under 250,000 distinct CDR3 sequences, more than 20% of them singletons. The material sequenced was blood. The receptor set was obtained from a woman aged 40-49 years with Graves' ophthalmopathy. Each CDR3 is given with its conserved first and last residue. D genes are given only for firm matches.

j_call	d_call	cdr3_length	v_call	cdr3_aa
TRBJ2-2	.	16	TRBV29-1	CSVQDSPTPNTGELFF
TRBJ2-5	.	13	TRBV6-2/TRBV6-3	CASSSQRQETQYF
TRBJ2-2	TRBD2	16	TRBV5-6	CASSPKAGGNTGELFF
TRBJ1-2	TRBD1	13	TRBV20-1	CSARETGWDGYTF
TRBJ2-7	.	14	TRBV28	CASSRRGLTYEQYF
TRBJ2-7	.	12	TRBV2	CASSDSPYEQYF
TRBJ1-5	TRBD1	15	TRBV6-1	CASSVGTASNQPQHF
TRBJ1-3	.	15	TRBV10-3	CAISELGSSGNTIYF
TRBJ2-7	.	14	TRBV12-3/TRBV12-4	CASSLAGAVYEQYF
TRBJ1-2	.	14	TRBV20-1	CSARPHGGTYGYTF
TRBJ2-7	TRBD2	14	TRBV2	CASSPGLVVDEQYF